These 3 T cell receptor beta chains were all obtained from the same sample, sequenced in a study of T cells in localized non-small cell lung cancer. Measured with immunoSEQ multiplex PCR; TCRdb has only the in-frame clones, and not every one. The sample holds more than 30,000 clones, more than 75% seen once. The source was peripheral blood, collected before any cancer treatment. The receptor source for this set is a male donor aged 60 or older with stage III lung adenocarcinoma.

J is TRBJ2-5 and V is TRBV6-1; D might be TRBD1 (6 bases). The CDR3 totals 14 residues. The V gene's germline CDR1 is MNHNS and CDR2 SASEGT. V was clipped by 1 base and J by 2 bases, with 8 bases between them. This CDR3 reads CASSEGGLQETQYF. Here the CDR3 DNA reads TGTGCCAGCAGTGAAGGGGGGCTTCAAGAGACCCAGTACTTC.

This clone occurred once. CDR3 DNA: TGTGCCACCCTGGACAGGGTGAACACTGAAGCTTTCTTT. Protein: CATLDRVNTEAFF. This chain joins TRBV25-1 and TRBJ1-1; TRBD1 matches 8 bases. This CDR3 contains 13 residues. J gave up 0 bases and V 10 bases, and 4 bases lay outside the gene matches. The germline CDR1 and CDR2 sequences are MGHDK and SYGVNS.

V and J are TRBV27 and TRBJ1-3, with D possibly matching TRBD1 (5 bases). The germline CDR1 and CDR2 sequences are MNHEY and SMNVEV (reference sequence). Trimming left V 4 bases short and J 3 bases short, with 7 bases between. CDR3 length: 13 amino acids. The CDR3 sequence is CASSSGFGNTIYF. CDR3 nucleotides: TGTGCCAGCAGTTCAGGGTTTGGAAACACCATATATTTT.